The 5 T cell receptor beta chains reported below all come from one sample, sequenced in a study of blood T cell repertoires in COVID-19. TCRdb's copy holds only in-frame clones and misses some; the assay was immunoSEQ multiplex PCR. The repertoire holds about 98,000 clones, with over 70% as singletons. The sequencing sample was made of peripheral blood. All receptors come from an elderly woman with acute or convalescent COVID-19.

The gene calls are TRBV18 and TRBJ2-3, with 8 bases identical to TRBD2. The CDR3 is 16 residues long. CDR1 KGHSH and CDR2 LQKENI come from the germline V gene. The V segment lost 3 bases and the J segment 2 bases; nucleotides outside the gene matches: 7. The CDR3, as DNA: TGTGCCAGCTCACCTTCAAGCGGGGGAGTCACAGATACGCAGTATTTT. The encoded protein is CASSPSSGGVTDTQYF.

The chain couples TRBV28 to TRBJ2-2, with 7 nucleotides matching TRBD1. The CDR3 extends over 17 amino acids. CDR1 is MDHEN, CDR2 SYDVKM, per germline. Trimming took 6 bases from V and 0 from J; bases not matched to a gene: 10. The CDR3 reads CASSLTLTGTNTGELFF. The DNA of the CDR3 is TGTGCCAGCAGCTTAACCCTGACAGGGACGAACACCGGGGAGCTGTTTTTT.

The chain carries TRBV1 and TRBJ2-3; whether TRBD2, the table's D call, matches the DNA was not checked. TRBV1 is labeled a pseudogene. CDR3 size: 16 residues. The CDR3 coding sequence is TGCACCACCAAACCCATAGCGGGGGGGCGCACAGATACGCAGTATTTT. Protein: CTTKPIAGGRTDTQYF.

The table lists this clone with a few counts. The chain combines TRBV2 with TRBJ1-2, with D possibly matching TRBD1 (5 bases). The germline V gene encodes CDR1 SNHLY and CDR2 FYNNEI. CDR3 length: 14 residues. The ends were cut back, 3 bases at V and 7 bases at J, with 15 bases in the middle. This CDR3 reads CASSESGRSRGYTF. As DNA, the CDR3 is TGTGCCAGCAGTGAGTCAGGGAGGAGTCGTGGCTACACCTTC.

This chain links TRBV5-1 with TRBJ1-1; a possible D gene is TRBD1 (6 bases). The CDR3 spans 15 residues. Germline loops: CDR1 SGHRS, CDR2 YFSETQ. V was cut by 1 base and J by 1 base, with 11 bases left in between. CDR3 in amino acids: CASSLQGTKNTEAFF. CDR3 sequence (DNA): TGCGCCAGCAGCTTGCAGGGGACGAAGAACACTGAAGCTTTCTTT.